This record concerns one TCR beta chain sequence. CDR1 and CDR2 (germline): MGHRA, YSYEKL. The CDR3 extends over 14 amino acids. The V gene end was trimmed by 4 bases and the J gene end by 5 bases; junction bases not matched to a gene: 3. Generated by immunoSEQ multiplex PCR, the TCRdb table keeps only in-frame clones and is missing some. Of hundreds of thousands of clones in the sample, around 88% were seen once. The sample originates from a study of blood T cell repertoires in COVID-19. On the study more broadly: Whether acute or convalescent, the COVID-19 samples came from the United States, Italy and Spain. Sources were T cells, B-cell-depleted T cells, or PBMCs; the material itself was cDNA or gDNA.

Seattle researchers signed up patients amid active infection and tracked them longitudinally. This clonotype was sampled from a woman aged 80 or over with COVID-19, enrolled during active disease. The specimen was peripheral blood. J is TRBJ1-4 and V is TRBV4-1; 8 bases agree with TRBD1. Written as DNA, the CDR3 is TGCGCCAGCAGCCCTACAGGGGGGAATGAAAAACTGTTTTTT. Its translation is CASSPTGGNEKLFF.